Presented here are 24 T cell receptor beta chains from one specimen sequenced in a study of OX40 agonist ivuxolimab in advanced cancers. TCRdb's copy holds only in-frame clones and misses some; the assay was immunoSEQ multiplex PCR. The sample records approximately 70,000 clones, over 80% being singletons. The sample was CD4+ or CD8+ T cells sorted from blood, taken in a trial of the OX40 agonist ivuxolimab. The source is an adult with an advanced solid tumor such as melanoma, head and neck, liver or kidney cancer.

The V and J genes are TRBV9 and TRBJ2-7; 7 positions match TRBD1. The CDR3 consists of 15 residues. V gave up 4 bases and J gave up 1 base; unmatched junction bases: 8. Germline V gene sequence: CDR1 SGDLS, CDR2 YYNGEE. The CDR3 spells CASSPRDSASYEQYF. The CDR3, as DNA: TGTGCCAGCAGCCCTAGGGACAGCGCGTCCTACGAGCAGTACTTC. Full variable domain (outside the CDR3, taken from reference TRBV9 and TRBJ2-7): DSGVTQTPKHLITATGQRVTLRCSPRSGDLSVYWYQQSLDQGLQFLIQYYNGEERAKGNILERFSAQQFPDLHSELNLSSLELGDSALYFCASSPRDSASYEQYFGPGTRLTVT.

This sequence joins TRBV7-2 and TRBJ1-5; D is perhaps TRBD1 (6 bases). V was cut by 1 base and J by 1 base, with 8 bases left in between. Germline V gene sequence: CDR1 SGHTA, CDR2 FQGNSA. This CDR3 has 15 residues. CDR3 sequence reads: CASSLGDISNQPQHF. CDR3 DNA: TGTGCCAGCAGCTTAGGGGACATCAGCAATCAGCCCCAGCATTTT.

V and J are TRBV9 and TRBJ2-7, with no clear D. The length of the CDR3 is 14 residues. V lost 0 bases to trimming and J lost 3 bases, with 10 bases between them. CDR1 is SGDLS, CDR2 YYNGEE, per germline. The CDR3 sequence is CASSVGARVYEQYF. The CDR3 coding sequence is TGTGCCAGCAGCGTAGGGGCCCGGGTCTACGAGCAGTACTTC.

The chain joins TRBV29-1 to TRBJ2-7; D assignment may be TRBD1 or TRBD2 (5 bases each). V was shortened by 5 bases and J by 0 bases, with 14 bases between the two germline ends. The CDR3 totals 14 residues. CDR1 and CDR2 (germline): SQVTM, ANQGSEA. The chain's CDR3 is CSVSRDGSSYEQYF. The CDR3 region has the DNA TGCAGCGTTTCCCGGGACGGAAGCTCCTACGAGCAGTACTTC.

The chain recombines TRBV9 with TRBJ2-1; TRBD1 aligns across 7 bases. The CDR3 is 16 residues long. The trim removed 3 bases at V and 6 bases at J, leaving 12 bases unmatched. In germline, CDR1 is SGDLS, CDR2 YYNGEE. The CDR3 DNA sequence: TGTGCCAGCAGCGCTACCCGATTAGGGGGCATCAATGAGCAGTTCTTC. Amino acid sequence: CASSATRLGGINEQFF. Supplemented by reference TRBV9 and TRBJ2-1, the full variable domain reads DSGVTQTPKHLITATGQRVTLRCSPRSGDLSVYWYQQSLDQGLQFLIQYYNGEERAKGNILERFSAQQFPDLHSELNLSSLELGDSALYFCASSATRLGGINEQFFGPGTRLTVL.

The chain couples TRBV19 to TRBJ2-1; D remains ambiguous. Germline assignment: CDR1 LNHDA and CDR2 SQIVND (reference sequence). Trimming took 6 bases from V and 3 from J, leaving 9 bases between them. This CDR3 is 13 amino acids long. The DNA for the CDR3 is TGTGCCAGTAGCCCTACGGTCTACAATGAGCAGTTCTTC. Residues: CASSPTVYNEQFF.

The CDR3 loop is CASSVGGGPSAGELFF. In nucleotides, the CDR3 is TGTGCCAGCAGCGTAGGGGGAGGGCCAAGCGCCGGGGAGCTGTTTTTT. The chain has TRBV9 and TRBJ2-2; 7 bases are a match to TRBD2. The CDR3 has 16 residues. V was pared by 0 bases and J by 6 bases, with 8 bases of the junction left unmatched. CDR1 is SGDLS, CDR2 YYNGEE, per germline.

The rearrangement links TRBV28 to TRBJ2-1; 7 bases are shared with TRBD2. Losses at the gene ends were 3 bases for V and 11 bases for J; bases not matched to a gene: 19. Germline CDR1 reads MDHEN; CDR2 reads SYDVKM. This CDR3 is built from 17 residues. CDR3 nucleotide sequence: TGTGCCAGCAGTTTTGAGGTGGCGACTAGCCCCCACTTGAAGCAGTTCTTC. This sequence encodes CASSFEVATSPHLKQFF.

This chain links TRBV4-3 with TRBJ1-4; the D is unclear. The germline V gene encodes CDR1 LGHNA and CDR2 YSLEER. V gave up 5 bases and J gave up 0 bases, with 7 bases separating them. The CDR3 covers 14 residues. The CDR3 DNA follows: TGCGCCAGCAGCACCCGTGCAACTAATGAAAAACTGTTTTTT. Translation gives CASSTRATNEKLFF.

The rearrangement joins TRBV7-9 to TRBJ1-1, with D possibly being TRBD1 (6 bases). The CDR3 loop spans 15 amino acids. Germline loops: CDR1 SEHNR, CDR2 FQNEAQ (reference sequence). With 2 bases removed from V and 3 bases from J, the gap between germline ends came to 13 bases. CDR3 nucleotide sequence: TGTGCCAGCAGCTTACGGACAGCCGAAGACACTGAAGCTTTCTTT. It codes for CASSLRTAEDTEAFF.

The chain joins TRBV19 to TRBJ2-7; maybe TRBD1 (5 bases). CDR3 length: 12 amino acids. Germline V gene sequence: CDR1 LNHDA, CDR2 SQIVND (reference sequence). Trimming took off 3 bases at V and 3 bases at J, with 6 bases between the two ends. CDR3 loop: CASSMQGYEQYF. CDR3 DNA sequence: TGTGCCAGTAGTATGCAGGGCTACGAGCAGTACTTC.

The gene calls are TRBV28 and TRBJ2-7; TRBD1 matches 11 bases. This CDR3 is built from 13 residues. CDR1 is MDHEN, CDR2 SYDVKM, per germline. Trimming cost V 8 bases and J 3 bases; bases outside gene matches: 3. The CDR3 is CASVDRGLYEQYF. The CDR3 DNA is TGTGCCAGCGTGGACAGGGGGCTCTACGAGCAGTACTTC.

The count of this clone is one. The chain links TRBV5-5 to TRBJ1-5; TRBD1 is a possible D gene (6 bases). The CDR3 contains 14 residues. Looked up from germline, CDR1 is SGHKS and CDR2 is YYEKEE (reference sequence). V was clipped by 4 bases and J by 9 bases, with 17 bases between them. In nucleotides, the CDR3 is TGTGCCAGCAGCGACGGCCGGGGGCTGCGGCCCCAGCATTTT. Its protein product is CASSDGRGLRPQHF.

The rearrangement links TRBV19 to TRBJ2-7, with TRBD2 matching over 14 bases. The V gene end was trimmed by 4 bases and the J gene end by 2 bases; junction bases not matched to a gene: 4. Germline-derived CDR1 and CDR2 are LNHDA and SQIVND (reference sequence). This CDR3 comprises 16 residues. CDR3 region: CASSTGLAGGTYEQYF. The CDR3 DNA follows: TGTGCCAGTAGTACCGGACTAGCGGGGGGAACCTACGAGCAGTACTTC.

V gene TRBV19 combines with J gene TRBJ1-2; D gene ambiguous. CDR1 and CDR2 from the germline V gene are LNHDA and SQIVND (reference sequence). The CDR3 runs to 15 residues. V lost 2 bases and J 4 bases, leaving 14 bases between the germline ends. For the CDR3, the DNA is TGTGCCAGTAGTATACCGCGGGAGGGCGTCTATGGCTACACCTTC. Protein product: CASSIPREGVYGYTF.

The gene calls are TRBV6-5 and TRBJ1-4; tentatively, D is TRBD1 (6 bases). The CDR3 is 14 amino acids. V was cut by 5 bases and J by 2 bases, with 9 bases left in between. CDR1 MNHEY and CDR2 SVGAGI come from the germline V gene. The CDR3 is CASSEGGTNEKLFF. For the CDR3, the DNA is TGTGCCAGCAGTGAAGGGGGGACTAATGAAAAACTGTTTTTT.

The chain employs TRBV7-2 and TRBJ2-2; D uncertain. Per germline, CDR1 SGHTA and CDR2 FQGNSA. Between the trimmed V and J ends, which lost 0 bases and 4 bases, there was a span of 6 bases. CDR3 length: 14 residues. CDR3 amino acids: CASSLAGSTGELFF. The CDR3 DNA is TGTGCCAGCAGCTTAGCGGGTTCCACCGGGGAGCTGTTTTTT.

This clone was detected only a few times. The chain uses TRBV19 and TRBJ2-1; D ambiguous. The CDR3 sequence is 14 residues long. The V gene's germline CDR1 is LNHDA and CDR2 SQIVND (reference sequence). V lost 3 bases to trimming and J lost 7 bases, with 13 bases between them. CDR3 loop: CASSIADQINEQFF. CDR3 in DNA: TGTGCCAGTAGTATTGCCGATCAAATTAATGAGCAGTTCTTC.

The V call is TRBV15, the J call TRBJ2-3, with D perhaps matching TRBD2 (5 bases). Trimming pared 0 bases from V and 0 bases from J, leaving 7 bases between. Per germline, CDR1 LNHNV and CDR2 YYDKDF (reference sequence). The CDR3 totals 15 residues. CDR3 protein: CATSRDRGSTDTQYF. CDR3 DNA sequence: TGTGCCACCAGCAGAGATCGCGGGAGCACAGATACGCAGTATTTT. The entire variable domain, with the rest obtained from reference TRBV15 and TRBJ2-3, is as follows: DAMVIQNPRYQVTQFGKPVTLSCSQTLNHNVMYWYQQKSSQAPKLLFHYYDKDFNNEADTPDNFQSRRPNTSFCFLDIRSPGLGDTAMYLCATSRDRGSTDTQYFGPGTRLTVL.

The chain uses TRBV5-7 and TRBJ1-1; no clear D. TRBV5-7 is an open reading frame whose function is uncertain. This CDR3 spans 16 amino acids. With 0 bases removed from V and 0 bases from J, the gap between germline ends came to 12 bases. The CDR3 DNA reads TGTGCCAGCAGCTTGGATAAGCCACCCATGAACACTGAAGCTTTCTTT. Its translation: CASSLDKPPMNTEAFF.

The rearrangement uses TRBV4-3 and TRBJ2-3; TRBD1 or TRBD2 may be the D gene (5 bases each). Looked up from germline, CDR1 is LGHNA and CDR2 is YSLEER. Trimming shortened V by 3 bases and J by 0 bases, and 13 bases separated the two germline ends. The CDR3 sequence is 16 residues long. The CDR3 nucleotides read TGCGCCAGCAGCCAGCTGCCAGGGACCAGCACAGATACGCAGTATTTT. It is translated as CASSQLPGTSTDTQYF.

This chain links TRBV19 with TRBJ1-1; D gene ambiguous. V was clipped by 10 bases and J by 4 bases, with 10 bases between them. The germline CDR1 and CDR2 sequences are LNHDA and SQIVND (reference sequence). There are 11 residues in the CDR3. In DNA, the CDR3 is TGTGCCACCGTGTGGGGCACTGAAGCTTTCTTT. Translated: CATVWGTEAFF. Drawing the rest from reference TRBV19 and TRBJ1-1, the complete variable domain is DGGITQSPKYLFRKEGQNVTLSCEQNLNHDAMYWYRQDPGQGLRLIYYSQIVNDFQKGDIAEGYSVSREKKESFPLTVTSAQKNPTAFYLCATVWGTEAFFGQGTRLTVV.

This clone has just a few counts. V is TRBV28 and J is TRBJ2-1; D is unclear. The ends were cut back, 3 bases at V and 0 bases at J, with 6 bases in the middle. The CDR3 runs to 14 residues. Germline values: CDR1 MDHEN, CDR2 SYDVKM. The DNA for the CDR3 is TGTGCCAGCAGTTTCATGGGCTCCTACAATGAGCAGTTCTTC. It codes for CASSFMGSYNEQFF.

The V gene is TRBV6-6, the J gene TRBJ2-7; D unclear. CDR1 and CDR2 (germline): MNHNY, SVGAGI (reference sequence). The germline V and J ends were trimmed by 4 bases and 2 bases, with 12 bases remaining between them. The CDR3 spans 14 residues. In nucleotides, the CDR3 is TGTGCCAGCAGTTCCGGCATGTTCGCCTACGAGCAGTACTTC. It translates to CASSSGMFAYEQYF.